This TCR beta chain was captured by sequencing in a study of Graves' ophthalmopathy and Graves' hyperthyroidism. Study-level results: In blood, most expanded thyroid clonotypes above 0.001 frequency were also detected.

At least ten counts were recorded for this clonotype. What it binds is not known. Trimming took 1 base from V and 6 from J, leaving 7 bases between them. In germline, CDR1 is DFQATT, CDR2 SNEGSKA (reference sequence). There are 13 residues in the CDR3. Amplification from RNA transcripts yielded the TCR beta CDR3 regions. Amplification began with first-round RT-PCR using HTBI primers, then second-round multiplex PCR was performed. TCRdb re-analysed the multiplex PCR reads in MiXCR, keeping a single row per CDR3 protein. The data contain roughly 400,000 distinct CDR3 sequences, about 18% of them singletons.

The chain couples TRBV20-1 to TRBJ1-6, with D unresolved. The sample taken for sequencing was peripheral blood. The receptor comes from a young woman with Graves' ophthalmopathy. DNA for the CDR3: TGCAGTGCTAGAGTCGCAGCTAATTCACCCCTCCACTTT. Protein: CSARVAANSPLHF.